This TCR beta chain appears in the sequencing data of a study of vaccination and CD4 T cells after COVID-19. In the study overall: Four females and six males made up the convalescents, with two Hispanic. Overlapping peptides of the spike proteins of SARS-CoV-2, HCoV-NL63, HCoV-OC43 and HCoV-229E were used for cell stimulation.

With respect to this clonotype: Its antigen is not known.

Treatment reported: approximately nine-day PBMC culture with coronavirus spike peptide pools or control peptides (ViraFEST assay). Cultured CD4+ T-cell DNA underwent Oncomine TCR Beta short-read sequencing. Someone extracted genomic DNA from cultured CD4+ T cells. MiXCR, run by TCRdb on the PCR reads, gives a single entry per CDR3 protein. The sample contains fewer than 20,000 distinct CDR3 sequences, 73% of which appear only once. The V gene's germline CDR1 is SQVTM and CDR2 ANQGSEA. Trimming stripped 0 bases from V and 8 bases from J, with 10 bases between. The CDR3 has 12 amino acids. Sequenced sample: CD4+ T cells from blood, cultured in vitro. The chain has TRBV29-1 and TRBJ1-2, with a tentative D call TRBD1 (6 bases). The sequence was obtained from a human donor who had recovered from COVID-19. CDR3 in DNA: TGCAGCGTTGAAGAAGGGGGTTGGGGCTACACCTTC. The encoded protein is CSVEEGGWGYTF.